Listed below are T cell receptor beta chains from one sample, sequenced in a study of T cells expressing NK-cell markers. Reanalyzing the 5' RACE reads, TCRdb keeps one entry per CDR3 protein, without DNA. The repertoire table contains about 550,000 distinct CDR3 sequences. Sequencing was carried out using blood T cells: a sorted CD56 or NKG2C T cell subset, CD4+ or CD8+ T cells, or bulk PBMC T cells (not recorded which). The receptors were gathered from a man between 18 and 35 years old in good health. The CDR3 runs from the conserved cysteine through the conserved F or W.

J: TRBJ1-6; V: TRBV6-6; CDR3: CASSLALNSPLHF
J: TRBJ1-1; V: TRBV12-3/TRBV12-4; CDR3: CASSPRGREYDTEAFF
J: TRBJ2-1; V: TRBV28; CDR3: CASSNTNYNEQFF
J: TRBJ1-1; V: TRBV5-1; CDR3: CASSLERGRTEAFF
J: TRBJ2-5; V: TRBV7-6; CDR3: CASSLMTGQRETQYF
J: TRBJ2-5; V: TRBV20-1; CDR3: CSASNRGGLQETQYF
J: TRBJ2-1; V: TRBV24-1; CDR3: CATSALWGGSSTEQFF
J: TRBJ2-3; V: TRBV6-5; CDR3: CASGLKADTQYF
J: TRBJ1-2; V: TRBV12-3/TRBV12-4; CDR3: CASSPDGTYGYTF
J: TRBJ2-1; V: TRBV7-2; CDR3: CASSPRGLSSYNEQFF
J: TRBJ2-7; V: TRBV27; CDR3: CASSFRDRGYEQYF
J: TRBJ2-3; V: TRBV6-2/TRBV6-3; CDR3: CASSYHSGSGFFTDTQYF
J: TRBJ1-5; V: TRBV6-5; CDR3: CASSYLDRLNQPQHF
J: TRBJ2-2; V: TRBV15; CDR3: CATSRGDRVNTGELFF
J: TRBJ2-6; V: TRBV15; CDR3: CATSRGGVSGANVLTF
J: TRBJ1-5; V: TRBV12-3/TRBV12-4; CDR3: CASSSGRTHNQPQHF
J: TRBJ2-1; V: TRBV20-1; CDR3: CSARDSLALYNEQFF
J: TRBJ2-1; V: TRBV5-1; CDR3: CASSPTGTGSGSSYNEQFF
J: TRBJ2-2; V: TRBV5-1; CDR3: CASSLPTEGHTGELFF
J: TRBJ2-4; V: TRBV18; CDR3: CASSPPGPGTLGDIQYF
J: TRBJ2-2; V: TRBV6-1; CDR3: CASGTRAGGNTGELFF
J: TRBJ1-5; V: TRBV4-2; CDR3: CASSHQEGGHNQPQHF
J: TRBJ2-1; V: TRBV5-5; CDR3: CASGLGTRVEQFF
J: TRBJ2-3; V: TRBV27; CDR3: CASSTPGGGEQYF
J: TRBJ1-5; V: TRBV5-1; CDR3: CASSTGQFNQPQHF
J: TRBJ1-2; V: TRBV7-8; CDR3: CASSLARREGYGYTF
J: TRBJ1-2; V: TRBV20-1; CDR3: CSARGTTGADGYTF
J: TRBJ2-5; V: TRBV6-5; CDR3: CASSYSATETQYF
J: TRBJ1-6; V: TRBV25-1; CDR3: CASTRRGYNSPLHF
J: TRBJ2-3; V: TRBV20-1; CDR3: CSASGGGLGGTDTQYF
J: TRBJ2-2; V: TRBV6-1; CDR3: CASTYGGLPNTGELFF
J: TRBJ2-7; V: TRBV10-3; CDR3: CAISDPSGRSPYEQYF
J: TRBJ2-3; V: TRBV20-1; CDR3: CSASGGLAGGDTQYF
J: TRBJ2-1; V: TRBV7-9; CDR3: CASSFGGYSVNNEQFF
J: TRBJ2-2; V: TRBV7-9; CDR3: CASSQPRDRGTGELFF
J: TRBJ1-5; V: TRBV27; CDR3: CASSLSGGIGQPQHF
J: TRBJ1-1; V: TRBV19; CDR3: CASSILGFTEAFF
J: TRBJ2-5; V: TRBV11-2; CDR3: CASSLDTETQYF
J: TRBJ2-1; V: TRBV12-3/TRBV12-4; CDR3: CAGGNGNEQFF
J: TRBJ1-2; V: TRBV20-1; CDR3: CSASITEGYGYTF
J: TRBJ2-1; V: TRBV29-1; CDR3: CSVVAALAGNNEQFF
J: TRBJ1-2; V: TRBV15; CDR3: CATSSRGRAVVNYGYTF
J: TRBJ2-7; V: TRBV18; CDR3: CASSPTGQGSSEQYF
J: TRBJ1-1; V: TRBV20-1; CDR3: CSARVVSWAFF
J: TRBJ2-3; V: TRBV29-1; CDR3: CSVRRVAGLTDTQYF
J: TRBJ2-1; V: TRBV20-1; CDR3: CSAKDPGTSGTNEQFF
J: TRBJ2-1; V: TRBV5-5; CDR3: CASSEGGGAYNEQFF
J: TRBJ1-1; V: TRBV11-1; CDR3: CASRPRTRRDTEAFF
J: TRBJ2-2; V: TRBV7-6; CDR3: CASSLAKRGKNTGELFF
J: TRBJ2-1; V: TRBV12-3/TRBV12-4; CDR3: CASSLGGTSGRHEQFF
J: TRBJ2-7; V: TRBV29-1; CDR3: CSVRQGSYEQYF
J: TRBJ1-5; V: TRBV12-3/TRBV12-4; CDR3: CASSSQGARQPQHF
J: TRBJ1-4; V: TRBV5-1; CDR3: CASSRTGGGSGKLFF
J: TRBJ2-3; V: TRBV20-1; CDR3: CSASPFEARLTDTQYF
J: TRBJ2-4; V: TRBV20-1; CDR3: CSAEGTRKNIQYF
J: TRBJ2-5; V: TRBV5-4; CDR3: CASSSTLRGETQYF
J: TRBJ1-4; V: TRBV9; CDR3: CASSVGRGPTEKLFF